The 25 T cell receptor beta chains reported below all come from one sample, sequenced in a study of blood T cells in healthy people across ages (dated by TCRdb to about 2015). Library construction relied on 5' RACE. The sequencer listed for this sample is Illumina HiSeq 2500. The second PCR ran for about 6 to 12 cycles and used a J-beta primer mix along with a sample-barcoded 5' primer. In-frame beta chains were kept once TCRdb had trimmed the public reads at Q25 with fastp and called clones with MiXCR. Rows with one shared CDR3 protein collapse into an entry with the most common genes and DNA. The sample table contains 890,000 or so distinct CDR3 sequences; only one count was recorded for about 62% of them. Together, the top ten hold approximately 30% of the sample. Material: blood. The source is a man aged 25-45 years in good health.

This clonotype was seen just once. The genes are TRBV20-1 and TRBJ2-1; TRBD2 matches 13 bases. Germline lookup yields CDR1 DFQATT and CDR2 SNEGSKA (reference sequence). This CDR3 has 18 residues. With V trimmed by 0 bases and J by 0 bases, 5 bases remained unmatched. CDR3 nucleotide sequence: TGCAGTGCTAGAGATCCGACTAGCGGGGGGAACTCCTACAATGAGCAGTTCTTC. This translates into CSARDPTSGGNSYNEQFF.

The V call is TRBV21-1, the J call TRBJ1-4. TRBV21-1 is given as a pseudogene. The CDR3 runs 13 residues. CDR3 sequence: CASSKGQVEKLFF. CDR3 DNA: TGTGCCAGCAGCAAAGGCCAGGTTGAAAAACTGTTTTTT.

The CDR3 reads CASTDPIEGGTHNYGYTF. The CDR3 nucleotides read TGTGCCAGCACCGACCCCATCGAGGGGGGCACTCATAACTATGGCTACACCTTC. The V and J genes are TRBV28 and TRBJ1-2; possible D gene TRBD1, 6 bases. The V gene's germline CDR1 is MDHEN and CDR2 SYDVKM. The V gene lost 7 bases and the J gene lost 1 base, with 25 bases spanning the gap. The CDR3 length is 18 residues.

This chain links TRBV7-9 with TRBJ1-5; TRBD1 is a possible D gene (5 bases). From germline, CDR1 is SEHNR and CDR2 FQNEAQ (reference sequence). The CDR3 covers 12 residues. Trimming removed 5 bases at V and 8 bases at J, with 10 bases between. The CDR3 here is CASSPWGKPQHF. The CDR3 DNA sequence: TGTGCCAGCAGCCCGTGGGGCAAGCCCCAGCATTTT.

This chain connects TRBV4-2 to TRBJ1-4; unclear D gene. The CDR3 sequence is 13 residues long. Between the trimmed V and J ends, which lost 1 base and 0 bases, there was a span of 0 bases. Germline-derived CDR1 and CDR2 are LGHNA and YNFKEQ. The CDR3: CASSQATNEKLFF. For the CDR3, the DNA is TGTGCCAGCAGCCAAGCAACTAATGAAAAACTGTTTTTT.

The genes are TRBV10-3 and TRBJ2-7; no reliable D call. The CDR3 spans 13 residues. Per the germline V gene, CDR1 is ENHRY and CDR2 is SYGVKD. The V gene lost 10 bases and the J gene lost 1 base, with 14 bases spanning the gap. The chain's CDR3 is CATAPDGSYEQYF. The DNA of the CDR3 is TGTGCCACGGCGCCGGACGGATCCTACGAGCAGTACTTC.

The chain has TRBV15 and TRBJ2-1; D unclear. Germline loops: CDR1 LNHNV, CDR2 YYDKDF (reference sequence). V lost 2 bases and J 8 bases, leaving 10 bases between the germline ends. CDR3 length: 13 amino acids. CDR3 nucleotides: TGTGCCACCAGCAGACCCCCCTTAGATGAGCAGTTCTTC. Protein product: CATSRPPLDEQFF.

The rearrangement joins TRBV10-3 to TRBJ2-4, with 8 bases lining up with TRBD2. The DNA end lines up better with TRBJ2-7; the J call may be wrong. Germline V gene lookup returns CDR1 ENHRY and CDR2 SYGVKD. The length of the CDR3 is 16 residues. This CDR3 is CAISEQEGLAGGEQYF. CDR3 nucleotide sequence: TGTGCCATCAGTGAGCAAGAGGGGCTAGCGGGTGGCGAGCAGTACTTC.

The chain has TRBV5-4 and TRBJ1-2; D gene uncertain. Germline-derived CDR1 and CDR2 are SGHNT and YYREEE (reference sequence). Trimming took off 4 bases at V and 4 bases at J, with 14 bases between the two ends. There are 14 residues in the CDR3. CDR3 region: CASSPPSAIYGYTF. CDR3 DNA sequence: TGTGCCAGCAGCCCCCCCTCCGCGATCTATGGCTACACCTTC.

This sequence joins TRBV7-9 and TRBJ1-4, with a tentative D call TRBD1 (5 bases). V dropped 3 bases and J dropped 8 bases, with 16 bases sitting between them. The CDR3 loop spans 15 amino acids. In germline, CDR1 is SEHNR, CDR2 FQNEAQ (reference sequence). CDR3 loop: CASSFAGGGKEKLFF. CDR3 DNA: TGTGCCAGCAGCTTTGCCGGCGGGGGGAAGGAAAAACTGTTTTTT.

V and J are TRBV21-1 and TRBJ2-3; TRBD1, the D gene given by the table, was not confirmed from the DNA. TRBV21-1 is shown as a pseudogene. This CDR3 comprises 15 residues. CDR3 nucleotide sequence: TGTGCCAGCCCGCCGGGACAGGGTTCCACAGATACGCAGTATTTT. This codes for CASPPGQGSTDTQYF.

This chain joins TRBV11-2 and TRBJ2-6, with D unresolved. The CDR3 is 15 residues long. Germline V lookup: CDR1 SGHAT, CDR2 FQNNGV. V was cut by 5 bases and J by 1 base, with 9 bases left in between. DNA of the CDR3: TGTGCCAGCAGCCCCGGCTTTTCTGGGGCCAACGTCCTGACTTTC. Residues: CASSPGFSGANVLTF.

The chain couples TRBV2 to TRBJ2-7; D is ambiguous. V was pared by 1 base and J by 3 bases, with 10 bases between. The germline V gene has CDR1 SNHLY and CDR2 FYNNEI. This CDR3 contains 14 residues. CDR3 in amino acids: CASSEDPFYYEQYF. The CDR3 DNA reads TGTGCCAGCAGTGAAGACCCCTTTTACTACGAGCAGTACTTC.

The genes are TRBV18 and TRBJ2-5; 9 nucleotides align to TRBD1. Germline V gene lookup returns CDR1 KGHSH and CDR2 LQKENI. V dropped 3 bases and J dropped 6; count of bases not matched to a gene: 8. This CDR3 contains 15 residues. Here the CDR3 reads CASSPQRTGVQTQYF. The CDR3 DNA sequence: TGTGCCAGCTCACCCCAGAGGACAGGGGTCCAGACCCAGTACTTC.

The rearrangement uses TRBV7-2 and TRBJ1-2, with D unresolved. V lost 7 bases and J lost 8, with 17 bases in between. This CDR3 is built from 13 residues. Per the germline V gene, CDR1 is SGHTA and CDR2 is FQGNSA. The CDR3 nucleotides are TGTGCCAGCATCACCACCTCCTTGGGGGGCTACACCTTC. Protein product: CASITTSLGGYTF. Full variable domain (outside the CDR3, taken from reference TRBV7-2 and TRBJ1-2): GAGVSQSPSNKVTEKGKDVELRCDPISGHTALYWYRQSLGQGLEFLIYFQGNSAPDKSGLPSDRFSAERTGGSVSTLTIQRTQQEDSAVYLCASITTSLGGYTFGSGTRLTVV.

This clonotype was detected many times. V usage is TRBV7-2 and J usage is TRBJ2-7; D unclear. V was pared by 5 bases and J by 3 bases, with 5 bases between. The germline CDR1 and CDR2 sequences are SGHTA and FQGNSA. This CDR3 contains 11 residues. Here the CDR3 reads CASSNYYEQYF. The DNA of the CDR3 is TGTGCCAGCAGCAACTACTACGAGCAGTACTTC.

The V gene is TRBV4-2, the J gene TRBJ2-5; 12 bases line up with TRBD2. V lost 3 bases, J lost 5 bases, and 10 bases stayed unmatched. CDR1 and CDR2 (germline): LGHNA, YNFKEQ. The CDR3 is made up of 17 amino acids. In nucleotides, the CDR3 is TGTGCCAGCAGCCAGGAACTTCTAGCGGGGGGGATGGAGACCCAGTACTTC. Its translation is CASSQELLAGGMETQYF.

This clonotype has a count of ten or more. The CDR3 sequence is CASSLEAGQGDSPLHF. As DNA, the CDR3 is TGTGCCAGCAGTTTAGAGGCGGGACAGGGTGACTCACCCCTCCACTTT. This sequence joins TRBV12-3 or TRBV12-4 and TRBJ1-6, with 9 bases matching TRBD1. J was trimmed by 10 bases and V by 1 base; bases with no gene match: 8. This CDR3 contains 16 residues.

This sequence joins TRBV19 and TRBJ2-2, with D tentatively TRBD2 (5 bases). This CDR3 has 14 amino acids. CDR1 and CDR2 from the germline V gene are LNHDA and SQIVND (reference sequence). Trimming took 5 bases from V and 4 from J, leaving 11 bases between them. The DNA of the CDR3 is TGTGCCAGTAGTGGGAGTAAATTCACCGGGGAGCTGTTTTTT. Its protein product is CASSGSKFTGELFF. Filled out from reference TRBV19 and TRBJ2-2, the complete variable domain reads DGGITQSPKYLFRKEGQNVTLSCEQNLNHDAMYWYRQDPGQGLRLIYYSQIVNDFQKGDIAEGYSVSREKKESFPLTVTSAQKNPTAFYLCASSGSKFTGELFFGEGSRLTVL.

V gene TRBV25-1 combines with J gene TRBJ2-1; 10 bases match TRBD2. CDR1 is MGHDK and CDR2 is SYGVNS in the germline V gene. The CDR3 sequence is 17 residues long. Trimming cost V 4 bases and J 8 bases; bases outside gene matches: 14. CDR3 sequence reads: CASSGVPQRGGVYEQFF. In DNA, the CDR3 is TGTGCCAGCAGTGGAGTACCACAGCGGGGGGGCGTCTATGAGCAGTTCTTC.

To note about this clonotype: One base away lies a much larger clone, so this may be a sequencing read error. The chain links TRBV7-2 to TRBJ2-3; D is perhaps TRBD2 (6 bases). Germline values: CDR1 SGHTA, CDR2 FQGNSA. This CDR3 is 14 amino acids long. CDR3 coding DNA: TGTGCCAGCAACTTAGCGGAGGGGAAGGATACGCAGTATTTT. It specifies CASNLAEGKDTQYF.

The CDR3 DNA follows: TGCAGTGCCCACATCGTGGGGGGCTCCTACAATGAGCAGTTCTTC. Its protein is CSAHIVGGSYNEQFF. The chain has TRBV20-1 and TRBJ2-1; TRBD2 is a possible D gene (6 bases). V dropped 6 bases and J dropped 0 bases, with 15 bases sitting between them. The V gene's germline CDR1 is DFQATT and CDR2 SNEGSKA (reference sequence). This CDR3 has 15 residues.

J is TRBJ2-3 and V is TRBV7-2, with TRBD1 identical over 9 bases. From germline, CDR1 is SGHTA and CDR2 FQGNSA. The CDR3 runs to 16 residues. V shed 5 bases and J 2 bases; nucleotides not matched to a gene: 8. The CDR3 nucleotides are TGTGCCAGCAGCGTCAGGGGACAGGGTCTCACAGATACGCAGTATTTT. Its protein product is CASSVRGQGLTDTQYF.

This chain uses TRBV20-1 with TRBJ1-2; possibly TRBD1 for D (5 bases). V dropped 7 bases and J dropped 8 bases, with 11 bases sitting between them. Germline V gene sequence: CDR1 DFQATT, CDR2 SNEGSKA (reference sequence). This CDR3 spans 10 amino acids. CDR3 DNA: TGCAGTGTGGGGGGAGAGGGCTACACCTTC. It yields the protein CSVGGEGYTF.

The J gene is TRBJ2-1, the V gene TRBV28; the D gene is possibly TRBD1 (5 bases). The tail of the sequence fits TRBJ2-7 better, so the J call may be wrong. The length of the CDR3 is 13 residues. Germline V gene data show CDR1 as MDHEN and CDR2 as SYDVKM. For the CDR3, the DNA is TGTGCCAGCACCCCCTATCAGGGTTACGAGCAGTACTTC. Translation: CASTPYQGYEQYF.